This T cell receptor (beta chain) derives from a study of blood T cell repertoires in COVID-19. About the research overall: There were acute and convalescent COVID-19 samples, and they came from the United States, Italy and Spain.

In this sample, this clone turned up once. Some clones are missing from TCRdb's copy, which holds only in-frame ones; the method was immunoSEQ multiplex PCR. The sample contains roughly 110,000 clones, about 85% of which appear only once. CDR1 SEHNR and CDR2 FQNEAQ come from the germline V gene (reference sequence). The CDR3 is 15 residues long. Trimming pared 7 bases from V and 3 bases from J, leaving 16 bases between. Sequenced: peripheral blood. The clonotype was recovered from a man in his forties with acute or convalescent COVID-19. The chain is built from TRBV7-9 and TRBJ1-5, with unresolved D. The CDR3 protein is CASTQLPGDNQPQHF. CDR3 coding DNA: TGTGCCAGCACCCAGCTCCCCGGGGACAATCAGCCCCAGCATTTT.